A selection of T cell receptor beta chains follows, all from one sample in a study of blood T cell repertoires in COVID-19. Assay: immunoSEQ multiplex PCR; the TCRdb copy retains only in-frame clones and omits some. This sample has 25,000 to 30,000 clones; about 90% occur once, and the top ten carry 2% to 3%. Material for sequencing was peripheral blood. These receptor sequences come from a human donor in a cohort sampled during active COVID-19. Each CDR3 is given with its conserved first and last residue. Each record gives: V gene, J gene, D gene, clone size, CDR3 DNA, CDR3 protein. The D gene is left open where the match is weak. Size values are once, few and many counts, or a class for expanded clones, and some rows have none.

>TRBV5-1|TRBJ2-1|TRBD2|NA
TGCGCCAGCAGCTTGGGGACTAGCGGGGCCATCCCTGGCAATGAGCAGTTCTTC
CASSLGTSGAIPGNEQFF
>TRBV5-1|TRBJ2-7|TRBD2|NA
TGCGCCAGCAGCGCCGGACTAGGGTACGACGATCGAAACGAGCAGTACTTC
CASSAGLGYDDRNEQYF
>TRBV10-1|TRBJ2-1|TRBD1|NA
TGCGCCAGCAGTCGGGACAGGGGGCGCTACAATGAGCAGTTCTTC
CASSRDRGRYNEQFF
>TRBV11-1|TRBJ1-6|TRBD1|NA
TGTGCCAGCAGCAGCCCGGGACAGGGTTGGTCACCCCTCCACTTT
CASSSPGQGWSPLHF
>TRBV6-1|TRBJ1-6|TRBD1|NA
TGTGCCAGCAGTGAAGGGACAGGGGATAATTCACCCCTCCACTTT
CASSEGTGDNSPLHF
>TRBV7-3|TRBJ1-1|NA|NA
TGTGCCAGCAGGGCCCCCGGGACTATGAACACTGAAGCTTTCTTT
CASRAPGTMNTEAFF
>TRBV5-6|TRBJ2-5|TRBD2|NA
TGTGCCAGCAGCCTAACCGTAGCGGGGGGGCAAGAGACCCAGTACTTC
CASSLTVAGGQETQYF
>TRBV19|TRBJ2-7|TRBD1|few
TGTGCCAGTAGTATCACAGGGGGCTACGAGCAGTACTTC
CASSITGGYEQYF
>TRBV7-3|TRBJ2-5|TRBD2|NA
TGTGCCAGCAGGGATGGTAGCGGGGGGCAAGAGACCCAGTACTTC
CASRDGSGGQETQYF
>TRBV5-1|TRBJ2-1|TRBD1|NA
TGCGCCAGCAGCTTGGTTGTCCGGACAGGGGGCGGAGGTGAGCAGTTCTTC
CASSLVVRTGGGGEQFF
>TRBV7-8|TRBJ1-5|NA|NA
TGTGCCAGCAGCTTACCGGGTGGGAGCAATCAGCCCCAGCATTTT
CASSLPGGSNQPQHF
>TRBV7-2|TRBJ2-1|TRBD2|NA
TGTGCCAGCAGCTTAATAGCGGGGGCCATCTACAATGAGCAGTTCTTC
CASSLIAGAIYNEQFF
>TRBV7-6|TRBJ1-2|NA|once
TGTGCCAGCAGCTTAGCGCCAGGGAGGGTCGACGGCTACACCTTC
CASSLAPGRVDGYTF
>TRBV18|TRBJ2-5|TRBD1|NA
TGTGCCAGCTCACCCCCAGGGGGCAGAGAGACCCAGTACTTC
CASSPPGGRETQYF
>TRBV7-2|TRBJ2-3|TRBD1|NA
TGTGCCAGCAGCTTAAGTGGACAGGGCACACGATTGCCGCAGTATTTT
CASSLSGQGTRLPQYF
>TRBV6-5|TRBJ2-1|NA|NA
TGTGCCAGCAGCCCCCGTTTGTCCTACAATGAGCAGTTCTTC
CASSPRLSYNEQFF
>TRBV11-2|TRBJ2-1|TRBD2|NA
TGTGCCAGCAGCACTAGCGGGGAAAGTGAGCAGTTCTTC
CASSTSGESEQFF
>TRBV27|TRBJ1-2|TRBD1|NA
TGTGCCAGCAGTCCCCCCGGACAGGCTAATAAGGGCTACACCTTC
CASSPPGQANKGYTF
>TRBV18|TRBJ2-2|TRBD1|NA
TGTGCCAGCTCACCCAGGGGGAACGTAAACACCGGGGAGCTGTTTTTT
CASSPRGNVNTGELFF
>TRBV6-5|TRBJ2-1|TRBD1|NA
TGTGCCAGCAGTCGACAGGGGGCGCGGGTAGATGAGCAGTTCTTC
CASSRQGARVDEQFF
>TRBV7-9|TRBJ1-3|NA|NA
TGTGCCAGCAGCTTGGTAGGGGGTAAAGGAAACACCATATATTTT
CASSLVGGKGNTIYF
>TRBV11-2|TRBJ1-2|NA|NA
TGTGCCAGCAGCTTAGACAGGCGAGGCTACACCTTC
CASSLDRRGYTF
>TRBV4-2|TRBJ1-5|TRBD1|few
TGTGCCAGCAGCCAAGGAGGACAGGGGGCGTTAAGACAGCCCCAGCATTTT
CASSQGGQGALRQPQHF
>TRBV4-2|TRBJ2-4|TRBD1|NA
TGTGCCAGCAGCCAGATAACCGGGACAGGGAACATTCAGTACTTC
CASSQITGTGNIQYF